Sequencing of this T cell receptor beta chain was carried out in a study of T-cell reconstitution after alpha-beta-depleted transplantation in children. Study findings and constraints: Day-60 TCRbeta diversity that was high in some patients was derived from surviving recipient T cells and thymic progenitors. After transplant, at about two months, alpha-beta T cells were reportedly derived from several hundred expanded graft clones.

TCRbeta library construction was performed incorporating unique molecular identifiers. TCRdb reprocessed the PCR reads with MiXCR, giving one entry per CDR3 protein. The repertoire holds hundreds of thousands of distinct CDR3 sequences, around 13% seen once, with roughly 0.84% in the top ten. This clonotype was seen at least ten times. Its target is not known. The ends were cut back, 3 bases at V and 3 bases at J, with 6 bases in the middle. Germline loops: CDR1 DFQATT, CDR2 SNEGSKA (reference sequence). The CDR3 has 12 amino acids. This TCR was recovered from a girl aged 2-10 years with congenital amegakaryocytic thrombocytopenia, due to receive a stem cell transplant. The chain links TRBV20-1 to TRBJ2-1, with D unresolved. Specimen: PBMCs, collected before TCRalphabeta/CD19-depleted stem cell transplant. The DNA of the CDR3 is TGCAGTGCTAGGGCTGGCTACAATGAGCAGTTCTTC. Its translation is CSARAGYNEQFF.